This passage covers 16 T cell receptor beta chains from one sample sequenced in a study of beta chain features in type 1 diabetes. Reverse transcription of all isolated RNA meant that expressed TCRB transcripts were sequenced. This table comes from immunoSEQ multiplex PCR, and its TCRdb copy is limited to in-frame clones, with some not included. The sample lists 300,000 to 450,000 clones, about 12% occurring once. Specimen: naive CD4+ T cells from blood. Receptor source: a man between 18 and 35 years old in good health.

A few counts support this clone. CDR3: CASSQGDSEAFF. In nucleotides, the CDR3 is TGTGCCAGCAGCCAGGGGGACAGCGAAGCTTTCTTT. The chain uses TRBV5-6 and TRBJ1-1; TRBD1 matches at 7 bases. In germline, CDR1 is SGHDT, CDR2 YYEEEE. The V gene end was trimmed by 4 bases and the J gene end by 8 bases; junction bases not matched to a gene: 5. The CDR3 extends over 12 amino acids.

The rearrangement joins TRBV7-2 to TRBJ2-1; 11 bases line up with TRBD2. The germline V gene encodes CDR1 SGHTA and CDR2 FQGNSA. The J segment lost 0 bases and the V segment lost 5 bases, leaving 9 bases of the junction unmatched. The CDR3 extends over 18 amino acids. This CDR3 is CASSQARTSGFSYNEQFF. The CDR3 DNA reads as TGTGCCAGCAGCCAAGCCCGGACTAGCGGGTTCTCCTACAATGAGCAGTTCTTC.

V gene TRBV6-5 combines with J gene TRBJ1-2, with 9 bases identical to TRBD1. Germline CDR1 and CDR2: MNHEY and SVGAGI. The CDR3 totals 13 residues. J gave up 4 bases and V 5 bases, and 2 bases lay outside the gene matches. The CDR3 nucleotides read TGTGCCAGCAGTCGGGACAGGGCCTATGGCTACACCTTC. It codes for CASSRDRAYGYTF.

The CDR3 nucleotides read TGTGCCAGCAGCTTTGGCGGGGTACGGTCCGGGGAGCTGTTTTTT. The encoded protein is CASSFGGVRSGELFF. The chain carries TRBV5-4 and TRBJ2-2; maybe TRBD2 (6 bases). Trimming removed 2 bases at V and 6 bases at J, with 14 bases between. This CDR3 contains 15 residues. Germline V gene data show CDR1 as SGHNT and CDR2 as YYREEE (reference sequence).

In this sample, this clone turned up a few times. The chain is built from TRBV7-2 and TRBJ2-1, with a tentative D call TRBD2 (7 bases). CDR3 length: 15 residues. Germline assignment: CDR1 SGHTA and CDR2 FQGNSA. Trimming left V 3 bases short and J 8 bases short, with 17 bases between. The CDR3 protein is CASSFGGAGMDEQFF. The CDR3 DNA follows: TGTGCCAGCAGCTTTGGGGGGGCAGGGATGGATGAGCAGTTCTTC.

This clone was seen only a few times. The CDR3, as DNA: TGTGCCAGCACCCCAGGCCACACCGGGGAGCTGTTTTTT. This codes for CASTPGHTGELFF. The V gene is TRBV7-3, the J gene TRBJ2-2; D not certain. Germline V gene sequence: CDR1 SGHTA, CDR2 FQGTGA. The CDR3 length is 13 residues. V was pared by 7 bases and J by 3 bases, with 9 bases between.

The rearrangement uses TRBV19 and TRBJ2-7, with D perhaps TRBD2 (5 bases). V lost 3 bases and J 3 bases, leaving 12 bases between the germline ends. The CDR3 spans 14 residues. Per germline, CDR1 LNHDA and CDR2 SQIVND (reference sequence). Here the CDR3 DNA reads TGTGCCAGTAGTATTTCGGGGTCGTTCTACGAGCAGTACTTC. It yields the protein CASSISGSFYEQYF.

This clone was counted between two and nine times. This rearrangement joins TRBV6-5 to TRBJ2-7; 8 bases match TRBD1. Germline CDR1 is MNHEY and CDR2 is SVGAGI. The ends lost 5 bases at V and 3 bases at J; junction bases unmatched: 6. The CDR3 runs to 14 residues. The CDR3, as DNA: TGTGCCAGCAGTAGGGACAGGCTAAACTACGAGCAGTACTTC. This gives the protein CASSRDRLNYEQYF.

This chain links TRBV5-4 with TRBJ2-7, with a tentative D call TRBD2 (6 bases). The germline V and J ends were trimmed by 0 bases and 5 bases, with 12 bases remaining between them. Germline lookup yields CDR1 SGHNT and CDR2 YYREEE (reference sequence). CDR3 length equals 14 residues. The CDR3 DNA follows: TGTGCCAGCAGCTTGGCCGGGGACTTCGACGAGCAGTACTTC. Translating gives CASSLAGDFDEQYF.

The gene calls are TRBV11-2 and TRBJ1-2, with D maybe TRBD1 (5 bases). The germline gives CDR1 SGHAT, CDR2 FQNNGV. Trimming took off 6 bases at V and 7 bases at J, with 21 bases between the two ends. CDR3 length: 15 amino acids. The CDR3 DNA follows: TGTGCCAGCAGGGGACTTCGGGAGGTTAAGGGTGGCTACACCTTC. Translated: CASRGLREVKGGYTF.

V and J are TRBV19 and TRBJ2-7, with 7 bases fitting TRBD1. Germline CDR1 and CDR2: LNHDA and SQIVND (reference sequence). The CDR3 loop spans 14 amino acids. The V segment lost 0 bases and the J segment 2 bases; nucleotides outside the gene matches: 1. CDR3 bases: TGTGCCAGTAGTATAGAAGGGACAGCCTACGAGCAGTACTTC. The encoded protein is CASSIEGTAYEQYF.

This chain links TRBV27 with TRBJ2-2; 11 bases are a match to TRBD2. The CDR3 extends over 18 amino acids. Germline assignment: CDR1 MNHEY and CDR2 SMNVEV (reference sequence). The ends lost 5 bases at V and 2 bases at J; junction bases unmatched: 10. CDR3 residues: CASSLRSGTSGNTGELFF. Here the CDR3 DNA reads TGTGCCAGCAGTCTTCGCTCCGGGACTAGCGGTAACACCGGGGAGCTGTTTTTT.

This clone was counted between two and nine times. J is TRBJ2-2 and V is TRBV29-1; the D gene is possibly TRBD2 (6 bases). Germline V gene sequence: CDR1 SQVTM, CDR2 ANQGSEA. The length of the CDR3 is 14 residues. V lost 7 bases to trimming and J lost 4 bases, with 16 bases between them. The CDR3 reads CSADWQGGTGELFF. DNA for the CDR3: TGCAGCGCGGACTGGCAGGGAGGCACCGGGGAGCTGTTTTTT.

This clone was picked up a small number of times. CDR3 sequence (DNA): TGTGCCAGCAGCGTAGCTGGGGTGGGGGCCGAGCAGTACTTC. Translated: CASSVAGVGAEQYF. The chain joins TRBV9 to TRBJ2-7, with D possibly matching TRBD1 (6 bases). Germline CDR1 and CDR2: SGDLS and YYNGEE. V was shortened by 0 bases and J by 6 bases, with 13 bases between the two germline ends. The CDR3 has 14 residues.

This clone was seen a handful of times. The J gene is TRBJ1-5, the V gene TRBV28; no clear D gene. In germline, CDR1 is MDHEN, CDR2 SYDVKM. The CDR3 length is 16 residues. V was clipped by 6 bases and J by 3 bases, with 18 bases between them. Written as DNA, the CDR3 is TGTGCCAGCAGCGCCCCCGGGATGGCCTACAATCAGCCCCAGCATTTT. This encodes CASSAPGMAYNQPQHF.

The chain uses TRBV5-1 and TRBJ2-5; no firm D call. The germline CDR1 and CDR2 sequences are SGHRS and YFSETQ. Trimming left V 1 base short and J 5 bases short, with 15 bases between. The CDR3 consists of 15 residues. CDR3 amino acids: CASSLSSYAEETQYF. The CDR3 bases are TGCGCCAGCAGCTTGAGCAGCTATGCGGAGGAGACCCAGTACTTC. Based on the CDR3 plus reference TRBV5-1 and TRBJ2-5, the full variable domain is KAGVTQTPRYLIKTRGQQVTLSCSPISGHRSVSWYQQTPGQGLQFLFEYFSETQRNKGNFPGRFSGRQFSNSRSEMNVSTLELGDSALYLCASSLSSYAEETQYFGPGTRLLVL.